This T cell receptor beta chain is from a study of STAT5B mutations in CD4+ large granular lymphocyte leukemia (dated by TCRdb to between 2020 and 2023). In terms of the full investigation: Among the healthy controls, the CDR3 'QG' motif was associated with a particular HLA allele. The purity of purified fractions was confirmed by flow cytometry on FACSCanto II or FACSVerse to exceed 95% among lymphocytes. TCRbeta repertoires of CD4+ T-cell large granular lymphocyte leukemia patients were compared with those of healthy blood donors. General findings and caveats noted by the study authors: Greater clonality appeared to be present in CD4-sorted patient repertoires than in healthy CD4+ repertoires, and the difference was retained after the putative leukemic clones were removed. The data were not HLA-matched, and the higher clonality in CD4+ T-LGLL than in CD8+ T-LGLL could be due to the relatively small sample size. Each patient's main leukemic clonotypes were private, but about 27% of these clonotypes showed up at low frequency in the non-leukemic repertoires of other patients.

The immunoSEQ assay at survey resolution was used to sequence TCRbeta rearrangements from genomic DNA. Turning to the authors' computational methods: In the TCR sequencing data, the smallest productive clonotype frequency that could be detected was 2.59 x 10-5. Only productive TCRbeta rearrangements, meaning sequences that were complete and in-frame, were kept for the analyses. The clonality of each sample was calculated as Simpson clonality in the immunoSEQ Analyzer version 3.0. Clones were binned by frequency as very rare, small, medium, large (1-20%) or hyperexpanded (>20%). Generation probabilities were estimated with OLGA 1.2.3, V-gene circos plots were made with VDJtools, specificities were searched in VDJdb, and CDR3 motifs were identified with GLIPH. In its TCRdb copy, this immuneACCESS table keeps in-frame sequences only and misses some clones. Where compared with another copy, unresolved V genes explain less than half of these, and the others have no known cause. That table gives V, J and clone size, and the DNA gave D and trimming. For this sample the table gives some 35,000 clones, of which 69% were detected only once. Together, the top ten hold 2.5% to 3% of the sample.

Details on this clone: Its cognate antigen has yet to be identified. Base qualities were left out, and no much larger clone turns up one base away.

The healthy control group was made up of approximately 40 blood donors, and the Finnish Red Cross blood service supplied their buffy coats. All TCR-sequenced material derived from peripheral blood: patient blood samples and healthy donor buffy coats. Peripheral blood mononuclear cells were isolated by Ficoll-Hypaque gradient centrifugation. For the healthy controls, CD4+ cells were obtained from buffy coats by magnetic purification. Genomic DNA was extracted with the Gentra Puregene Cell and Tissue kit and quantified on a Qubit 2.0 fluorometer. This TCR came from a human donor in good health. Sequencing input: CD4+ T cells from blood buffy coats.

The sequence in DNA is TGCGCCAGCAGCCCAGGGTCCCCCGGGGAGCTGTTTTTT. Its protein reads: CASSPGSPGELFF. Here the chain combines TRBV5-1 and TRBJ2-2; the D region possibly corresponds to TRBD1 (5 bases align). The junction shows trimming of 4 bases on V and 6 bases on J, plus 10 bases between the germline ends. CDR1 and CDR2, per the germline V gene, are SGHRS and YFSETQ. From the cysteine up to the phenylalanine, the CDR3 has a length of 13 residues. Only CDR3 DNA is held: 39 bases, read in frame from base 1. Reference TRBV5-1 and TRBJ2-2 proteins supply the regions before and after the CDR3; the full variable domain is: KAGVTQTPRYLIKTRGQQVTLSCSPISGHRSVSWYQQTPGQGLQFLFEYFSETQRNKGNFPGRFSGRQFSNSRSEMNVSTLELGDSALYLCASSPGSPGELFFGEGSRLTVL.